What follows is one TCR beta chain and its context. Its antigen is unknown. Mismatch with germline at one junction end may stem from a read error. Germline CDR1 reads SSHAT; CDR2 reads FNYEAQ (reference sequence). This CDR3 comprises 15 residues. The data were taken from a study of PD-1 blockade in classical Hodgkin lymphoma. Study observations and caveats: Before treatment, TCR diversity in newly diagnosed patients was reportedly lower than in healthy donors.

Data came from immunoSEQ multiplex PCR; TCRdb stores just in-frame clones and leaves some out. The table includes some 21,000 clones, about four fifths detected once. As for time point: newly diagnosed, previously untreated cHL patient sample. Purified CD4+ T cells were obtained from thawed PBMCs through magnetic negative selection. For comparison, PBMCs from newly diagnosed, untreated classical Hodgkin lymphoma were used. This chain connects TRBV7-7 to TRBJ1-2; 11 nucleotides match TRBD1. The sequence derives from a human donor with classical Hodgkin lymphoma. The sample consisted of CD4+ T cells from blood. The CDR3 protein is CASSPWTGGSDGYTF. The CDR3 nucleotides read TGTGCTAGCAGCCCCTGGACAGGGGGCAGCGATGGCTACACCTTC.